The 12 T cell receptor beta chains listed next were all sequenced from one sample in a study of T cells in Graves' hyperthyroidism and ophthalmopathy. Amplification targeted TCR beta CDR3 regions from RNA transcripts. In the first-round RT-PCR of the TCR CDR3, the HTBI primer set was used. TCRdb fed the multiplex PCR reads into MiXCR, producing one record per CDR3 protein. This sample has hundreds of thousands of distinct CDR3 sequences; about 20% occur once, and the top ten carry about 50%. What was sequenced was blood. The receptors shown here come from a man aged 40-49 years with Graves' ophthalmopathy.

This clonotype was seen repeatedly, ten times or more. This chain uses TRBV2 with TRBJ2-3; 8 nucleotides line up with TRBD1. The length of the CDR3 is 14 residues. V was pared by 8 bases and J by 0 bases, with 4 bases of the junction left unmatched. Germline-derived CDR1 and CDR2 are SNHLY and FYNNEI. The DNA for the CDR3 is TGTGCCAGCCGTGGGACAGGTAGCACAGATACGCAGTATTTT. Protein product: CASRGTGSTDTQYF. Combining the CDR3 with reference TRBV2 and TRBJ2-3 gives the whole variable domain EPEVTQTPSHQVTQMGQEVILRCVPISNHLYFYWYRQILGQKVEFLVSFYNNEISEKSEIFDDQFSVERPDGSNFTLKIRSTKLEDSAMYFCASRGTGSTDTQYFGPGTRLTVL.

DNA for the CDR3: TGTGCCAGCAGCCGACCAGGATCCGCACAGGAAAAACTGTTTTTT. Translation gives CASSRPGSAQEKLFF. The chain links TRBV6-1 to TRBJ1-4; no definite D call. Germline V gene sequence: CDR1 MNHNS, CDR2 SASEGT. This CDR3 region has 15 residues. V was pared by 6 bases and J by 8 bases, with 19 bases between.

This clonotype was seen repeatedly, ten times or more. The chain has TRBV20-1 and TRBJ2-7; D gene uncertain. CDR3 length equals 15 residues. Germline-derived CDR1 and CDR2 are DFQATT and SNEGSKA (reference sequence). Trimming removed 6 bases from V and 4 bases from J, with 22 bases in between. As DNA, the CDR3 is TGCAGTGCCCTCACGGGCAGCGTCGTGGATTACGAGCAGTACTTC. Translated, it gives CSALTGSVVDYEQYF.

This clonotype appeared a few times. The CDR3 here is CSGRDREYNEQFF. The DNA of the CDR3 is TGCAGCGGAAGGGACAGGGAATACAATGAGCAGTTCTTC. The chain couples TRBV29-1 to TRBJ2-1; 9 bases agree with TRBD1. The CDR3 length is 13 residues. The germline gives CDR1 SQVTM, CDR2 ANQGSEA. The ends lost 7 bases at V and 4 bases at J; junction bases unmatched: 5.

The CDR3 reads CASSLSDSGGNEKLFF. The CDR3 DNA sequence: TGTGCCAGCAGCTTATCCGACAGTGGGGGTAATGAAAAACTGTTTTTT. The rearrangement uses TRBV7-3 and TRBJ1-4; TRBD1 is a possible D gene (5 bases). Germline CDR1 reads SGHTA; CDR2 reads FQGTGA. V lost 2 bases and J 4 bases, leaving 14 bases between the germline ends. The CDR3 sequence is 16 residues long.

Concerning this clonotype: This is likely a read error, given that the CDR3 carries no conserved phenylalanine or tryptophan at its end. This chain connects TRBV6-2 or TRBV6-3 to TRBJ2-7, with D tentatively TRBD2 (7 bases). V dropped 2 bases and J dropped 7 bases, with 12 bases sitting between them. The CDR3 has 13 amino acids. Per germline, CDR1 MNHEY and CDR2 SVGEGT. CDR3 DNA sequence: TGTGCCAGCAGTTACCATAGGGGGGGGGAGCAGTACCTC. Translating gives CASSYHRGGEQYL.

This clonotype has ten or more counts. The chain joins TRBV30 to TRBJ2-3; D uncertain. Deletions cut 5 bases from V and 0 bases from J, with 6 bases between. Germline CDR1 reads GTSNPN; CDR2 reads SVGIG (reference sequence). This CDR3 is 12 amino acids long. Here the CDR3 reads CAWGTSTDTQYF. CDR3 nucleotide sequence: TGTGCCTGGGGTACTAGCACAGATACGCAGTATTTT.

The sample holds a few counts of this clonotype. The CDR3 DNA reads as TGTGCCAGCAGCGTAGCTGGGTGGACAGGGGATAATGAGCAGTTCTTC. Its protein product is CASSVAGWTGDNEQFF. The V and J genes are TRBV9 and TRBJ2-1; the match to TRBD1 covers 9 bases. Trimming took 0 bases from V and 7 from J; bases not matched to a gene: 8. This CDR3 region has 16 residues. Per germline, CDR1 SGDLS and CDR2 YYNGEE.

This sequence joins TRBV6-1 and TRBJ1-5, with D possibly TRBD1 on 6 matching bases. This CDR3 spans 17 amino acids. CDR1 and CDR2 from the germline V gene are MNHNS and SASEGT. Trimming left V 10 bases short and J 7 bases short, with 29 bases between. CDR3 residues: CATYPFQQGGEGQPQHF. The CDR3 nucleotides read TGTGCCACCTACCCCTTCCAACAGGGAGGGGAAGGCCAGCCCCAGCATTTT.

The genes are TRBV6-1 and TRBJ2-3; TRBD2 agrees at 9 bases. The CDR3 is 15 amino acids. Germline V gives CDR1 MNHNS, CDR2 SASEGT. V trimming: 4 bases; J trimming: 8 bases; junction bases outside the gene matches: 10. As DNA, the CDR3 is TGTGCCAGCAGTGGGGAGCGGGAGGCCCCGGGTACGCAGTATTTT. This codes for CASSGEREAPGTQYF.

The genes are TRBV4-2 and TRBJ2-2, with 9 bases that match TRBD2. The CDR3 length is 17 residues. V shed 2 bases and J 0 bases; nucleotides not matched to a gene: 4. Looked up from germline, CDR1 is LGHNA and CDR2 is YNFKEQ. CDR3 protein: CASSQRLAGPNTGELFF. CDR3 nucleotide sequence: TGTGCCAGCAGCCAAAGGCTAGCGGGACCGAACACCGGGGAGCTGTTTTTT.

This clonotype was counted at least ten times. The chain carries TRBV18 and TRBJ1-1; D gene uncertain. With 6 bases removed from V and 6 bases from J, the gap between germline ends came to 11 bases. This CDR3 comprises 12 residues. Germline V gene sequence: CDR1 KGHSH, CDR2 LQKENI. The chain's CDR3 is CASSPEFSEAFF. CDR3 in DNA: TGTGCCAGCTCCCCTGAGTTCTCTGAAGCTTTCTTT.